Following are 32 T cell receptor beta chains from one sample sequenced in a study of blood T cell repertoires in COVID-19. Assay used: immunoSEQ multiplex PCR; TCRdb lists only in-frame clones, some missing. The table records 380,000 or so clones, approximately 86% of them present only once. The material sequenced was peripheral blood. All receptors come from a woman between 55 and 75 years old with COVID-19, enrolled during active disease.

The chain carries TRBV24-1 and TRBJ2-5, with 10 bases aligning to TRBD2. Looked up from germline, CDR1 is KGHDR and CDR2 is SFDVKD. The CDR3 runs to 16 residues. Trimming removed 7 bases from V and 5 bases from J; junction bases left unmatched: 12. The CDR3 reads CATSPGVAGGVETQYF. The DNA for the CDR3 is TGTGCCACCAGCCCGGGGGTAGCGGGGGGCGTTGAGACCCAGTACTTC.

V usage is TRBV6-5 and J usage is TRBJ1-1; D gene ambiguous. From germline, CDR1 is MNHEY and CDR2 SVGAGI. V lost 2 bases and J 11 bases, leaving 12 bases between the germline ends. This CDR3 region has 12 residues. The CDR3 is CASSYPRLGAFF. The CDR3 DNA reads TGTGCCAGCAGTTACCCCCGACTTGGCGCTTTCTTT.

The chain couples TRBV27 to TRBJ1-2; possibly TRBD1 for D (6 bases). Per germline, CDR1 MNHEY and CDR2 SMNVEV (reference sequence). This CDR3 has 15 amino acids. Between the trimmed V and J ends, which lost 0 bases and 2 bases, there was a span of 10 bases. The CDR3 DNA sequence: TGTGCCAGCAGTTTATCTGTTAGGGGGAACTATGGCTACACCTTC. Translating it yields CASSLSVRGNYGYTF.

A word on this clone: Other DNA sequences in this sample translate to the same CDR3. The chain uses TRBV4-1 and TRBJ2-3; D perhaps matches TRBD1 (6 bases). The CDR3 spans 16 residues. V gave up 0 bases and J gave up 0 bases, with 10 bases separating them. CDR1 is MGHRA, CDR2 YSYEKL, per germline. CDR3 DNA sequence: TGCGCCAGCAGCCAAGAACAGGGCCCAAGCACAGATACGCAGTATTTT. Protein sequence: CASSQEQGPSTDTQYF.

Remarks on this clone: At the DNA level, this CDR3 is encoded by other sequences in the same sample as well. The CDR3 reads CASSPREDGYTF. The DNA for the CDR3 is TGTGCCAGCTCACCACGGGAGGATGGCTACACCTTC. The chain carries TRBV18 and TRBJ1-2; D gene uncertain. The CDR3 sequence is 12 residues long. With 1 base removed from V and 6 bases from J, the gap between germline ends came to 6 bases. Germline CDR1 and CDR2: KGHSH and LQKENI.

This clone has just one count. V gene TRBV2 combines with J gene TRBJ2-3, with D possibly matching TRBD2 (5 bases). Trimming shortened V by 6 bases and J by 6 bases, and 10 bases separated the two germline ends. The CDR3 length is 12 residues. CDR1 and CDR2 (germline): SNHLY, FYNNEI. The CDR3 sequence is CASRPGLDTQYF. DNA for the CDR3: TGTGCCAGCAGGCCGGGGTTGGATACGCAGTATTTT.

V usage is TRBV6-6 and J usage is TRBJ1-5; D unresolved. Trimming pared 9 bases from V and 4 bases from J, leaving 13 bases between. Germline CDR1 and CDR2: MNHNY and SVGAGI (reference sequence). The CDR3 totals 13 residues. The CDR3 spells CASANSGNQPQHF. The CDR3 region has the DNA TGTGCCAGTGCGAATTCGGGAAATCAGCCCCAGCATTTT.

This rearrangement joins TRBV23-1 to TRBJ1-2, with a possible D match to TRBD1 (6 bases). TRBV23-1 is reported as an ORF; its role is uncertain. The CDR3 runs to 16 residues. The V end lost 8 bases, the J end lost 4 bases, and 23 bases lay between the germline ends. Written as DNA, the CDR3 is TGCGCCAGCCACGGCCAAAATAAACAGGACAGCTATGGCTACACCTTC. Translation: CASHGQNKQDSYGYTF.

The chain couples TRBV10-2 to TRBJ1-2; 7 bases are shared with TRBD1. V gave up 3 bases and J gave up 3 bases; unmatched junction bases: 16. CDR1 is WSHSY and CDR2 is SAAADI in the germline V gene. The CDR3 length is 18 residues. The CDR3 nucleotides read TGCGCCAGCAGTGATTGGGTGGGGTCTGGGACAGATGACTATGGCTACACCTTC. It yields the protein CASSDWVGSGTDDYGYTF.

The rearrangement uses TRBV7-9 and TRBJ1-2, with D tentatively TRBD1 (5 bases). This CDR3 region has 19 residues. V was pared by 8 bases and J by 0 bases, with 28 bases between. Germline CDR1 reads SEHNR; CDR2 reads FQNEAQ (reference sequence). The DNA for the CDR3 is TGTGCCAGCCGACAGCTTACCCTTTCGGACCCACGAGCTAACTATGGCTACACCTTC. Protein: CASRQLTLSDPRANYGYTF.

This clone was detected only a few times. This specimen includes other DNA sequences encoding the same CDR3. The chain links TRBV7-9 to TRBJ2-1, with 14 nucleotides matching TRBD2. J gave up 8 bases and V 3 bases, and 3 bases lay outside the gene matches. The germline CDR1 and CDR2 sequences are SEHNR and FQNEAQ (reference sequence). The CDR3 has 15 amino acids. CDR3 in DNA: TGTGCCAGCAGCTTGACTAGCGGGGGGGCCCATGAGCAGTTCTTC. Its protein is CASSLTSGGAHEQFF.

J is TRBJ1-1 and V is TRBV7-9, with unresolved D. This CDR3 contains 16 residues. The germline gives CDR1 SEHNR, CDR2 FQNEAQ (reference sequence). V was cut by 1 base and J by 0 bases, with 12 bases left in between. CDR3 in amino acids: CASSLGYAVLNTEAFF. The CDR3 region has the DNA TGTGCCAGCAGCTTAGGATATGCAGTTTTGAACACTGAAGCTTTCTTT.

CDR3 protein: CATQGGVGYNEQFF. CDR3 in DNA: TGTGCCACCCAGGGGGGCGTTGGCTACAATGAGCAGTTCTTC. The chain uses TRBV6-6 and TRBJ2-1; D is perhaps TRBD1 (7 bases). Between the trimmed V and J ends, which lost 10 bases and 3 bases, there was a span of 16 bases. Germline-derived CDR1 and CDR2 are MNHNY and SVGAGI (reference sequence). The CDR3 extends over 14 amino acids.

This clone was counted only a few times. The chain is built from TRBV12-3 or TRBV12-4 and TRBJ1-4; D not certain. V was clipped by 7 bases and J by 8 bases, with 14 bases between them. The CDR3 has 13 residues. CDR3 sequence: CASTGGFGEKLFF. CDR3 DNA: TGTGCCAGCACCGGAGGGTTTGGGGAAAAACTGTTTTTT.

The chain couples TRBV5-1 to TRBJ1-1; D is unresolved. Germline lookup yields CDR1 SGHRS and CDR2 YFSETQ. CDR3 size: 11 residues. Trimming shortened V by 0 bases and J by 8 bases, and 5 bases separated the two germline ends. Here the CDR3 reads CASSLDLEAFF. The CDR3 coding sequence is TGCGCCAGCAGCTTGGATTTAGAAGCTTTCTTT.

This CDR3 is CATSRNSNQETQYF. The CDR3 region has the DNA TGTGCCACCAGCAGGAACAGCAACCAAGAGACCCAGTACTTC. V usage is TRBV15 and J usage is TRBJ2-5; D is unclear. The CDR3 runs 14 residues. The V end was cut by 3 bases, the J end by 0 bases, with 8 bases between. Germline V gene sequence: CDR1 LNHNV, CDR2 YYDKDF (reference sequence).

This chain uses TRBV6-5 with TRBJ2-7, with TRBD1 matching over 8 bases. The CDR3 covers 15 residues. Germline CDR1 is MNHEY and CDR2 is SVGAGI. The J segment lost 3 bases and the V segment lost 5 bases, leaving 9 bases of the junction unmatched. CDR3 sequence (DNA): TGTGCCAGCAGTACGGGGACAGGACCCTACTACGAGCAGTACTTC. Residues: CASSTGTGPYYEQYF.

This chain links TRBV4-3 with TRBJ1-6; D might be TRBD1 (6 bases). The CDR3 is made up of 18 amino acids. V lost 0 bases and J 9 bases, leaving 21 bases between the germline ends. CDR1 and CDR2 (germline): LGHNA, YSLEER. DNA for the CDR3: TGCGCCAGCAGCCAAGATGTGCTCCTCGGAACAGGGAGTTCACCCCTCCACTTT. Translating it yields CASSQDVLLGTGSSPLHF.

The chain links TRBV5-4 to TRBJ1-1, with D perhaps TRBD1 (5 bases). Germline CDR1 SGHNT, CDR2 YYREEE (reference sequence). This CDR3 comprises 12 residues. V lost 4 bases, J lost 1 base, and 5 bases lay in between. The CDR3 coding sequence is TGTGCCAGCAGCGACAGGAACACTGAAGCTTTCTTT. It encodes CASSDRNTEAFF.

Written as DNA, the CDR3 is TGTGCCAGTAATAATCGGTGGGGGCAGTATGGCTACACCTTC. Amino acids: CASNNRWGQYGYTF. The chain recombines TRBV19 with TRBJ1-2; a possible D gene is TRBD1 (6 bases). The V end was cut by 7 bases, the J end by 5 bases, with 17 bases between. CDR1 and CDR2 (germline): LNHDA, SQIVND (reference sequence). This CDR3 is 14 amino acids long.

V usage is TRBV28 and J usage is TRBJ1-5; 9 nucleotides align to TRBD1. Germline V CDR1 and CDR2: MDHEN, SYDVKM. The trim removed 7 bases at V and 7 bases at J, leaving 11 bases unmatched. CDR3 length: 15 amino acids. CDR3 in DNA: TGTGCCAGCACCAGAAGGGGACAGGGAGTGCAGCCCCAGCATTTT. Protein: CASTRRGQGVQPQHF.

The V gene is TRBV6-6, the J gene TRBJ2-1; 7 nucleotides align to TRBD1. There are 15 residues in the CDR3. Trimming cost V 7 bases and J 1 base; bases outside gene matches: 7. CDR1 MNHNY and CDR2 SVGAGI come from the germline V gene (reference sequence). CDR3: CASNLKGASYNEQFF. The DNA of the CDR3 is TGTGCCAGCAACCTAAAGGGGGCGTCCTACAATGAGCAGTTCTTC.

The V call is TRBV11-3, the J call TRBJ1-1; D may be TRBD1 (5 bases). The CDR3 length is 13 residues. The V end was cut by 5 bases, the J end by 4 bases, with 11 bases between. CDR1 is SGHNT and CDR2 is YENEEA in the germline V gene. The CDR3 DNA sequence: TGTGCCAGCAGCCCCTCGGGGGGCACTGAAGCTTTCTTT. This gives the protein CASSPSGGTEAFF.

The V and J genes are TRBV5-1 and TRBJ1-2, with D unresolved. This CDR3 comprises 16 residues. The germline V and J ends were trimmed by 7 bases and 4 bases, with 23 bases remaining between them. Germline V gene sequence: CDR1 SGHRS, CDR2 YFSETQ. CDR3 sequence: CASRPAVSASGYGYTF. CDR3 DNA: TGCGCCAGCCGCCCGGCAGTCTCAGCATCAGGCTATGGCTACACCTTC.

Here the CDR3 reads CASSFIAFRGVGTEAFF. In DNA form, the CDR3 reads TGTGCCAGCAGTTTTATAGCATTCAGGGGGGTCGGCACTGAAGCTTTCTTT. The chain has TRBV28 and TRBJ1-1; 7 bases are shared with TRBD1. Germline values: CDR1 MDHEN, CDR2 SYDVKM. V was pared by 3 bases and J by 4 bases, with 14 bases of the junction left unmatched. The CDR3 consists of 17 residues. Combining the CDR3 with reference TRBV28 and TRBJ1-1 gives the whole variable domain DVKVTQSSRYLVKRTGEKVFLECVQDMDHENMFWYRQDPGLGLRLIYFSYDVKMKEKGDIPEGYSVSREKKERFSLILESASTNQTSMYLCASSFIAFRGVGTEAFFGQGTRLTVV.

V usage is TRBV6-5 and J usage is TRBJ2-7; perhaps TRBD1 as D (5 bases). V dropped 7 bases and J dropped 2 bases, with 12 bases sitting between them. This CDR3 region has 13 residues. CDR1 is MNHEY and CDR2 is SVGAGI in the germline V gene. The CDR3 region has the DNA TGTGCCAGCACGGCGGACACGACCTACGAGCAGTACTTC. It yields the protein CASTADTTYEQYF.

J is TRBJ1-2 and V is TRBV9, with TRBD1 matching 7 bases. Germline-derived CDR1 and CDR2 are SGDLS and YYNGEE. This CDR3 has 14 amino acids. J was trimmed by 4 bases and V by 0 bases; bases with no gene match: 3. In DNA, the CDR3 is TGTGCCAGCAGCGTAGATCAGGGGGGCTATGGCTACACCTTC. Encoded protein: CASSVDQGGYGYTF.

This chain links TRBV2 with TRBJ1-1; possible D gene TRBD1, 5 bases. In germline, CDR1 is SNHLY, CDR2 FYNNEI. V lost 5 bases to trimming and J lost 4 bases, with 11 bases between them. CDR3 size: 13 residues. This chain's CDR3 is CASSISTVTEAFF. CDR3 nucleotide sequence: TGTGCCAGCAGTATCTCGACAGTCACTGAAGCTTTCTTT.

The CDR3, as DNA: TGTGCCAGCAGTGTACGCGGGGGGGCTGCAGATACGCAGTATTTT. It yields the protein CASSVRGGAADTQYF. This rearrangement joins TRBV2 to TRBJ2-3, with TRBD2 identical over 9 bases. Trimming took 4 bases from V and 4 from J; bases not matched to a gene: 6. The CDR3 has 15 amino acids. From germline, CDR1 is SNHLY and CDR2 FYNNEI.

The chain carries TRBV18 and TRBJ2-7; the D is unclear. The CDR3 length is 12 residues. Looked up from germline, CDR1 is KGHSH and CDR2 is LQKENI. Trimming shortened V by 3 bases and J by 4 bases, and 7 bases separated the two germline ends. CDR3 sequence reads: CASSPVIYEQYF. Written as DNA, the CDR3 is TGTGCCAGCTCACCTGTTATTTACGAGCAGTACTTC.

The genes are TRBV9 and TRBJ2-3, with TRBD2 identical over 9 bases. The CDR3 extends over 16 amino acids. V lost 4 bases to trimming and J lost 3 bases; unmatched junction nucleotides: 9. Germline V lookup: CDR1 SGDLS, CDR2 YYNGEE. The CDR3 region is CASSQRSSGGTDTQYF. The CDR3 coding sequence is TGTGCCAGCAGCCAGAGAAGTAGCGGGGGAACAGATACGCAGTATTTT.

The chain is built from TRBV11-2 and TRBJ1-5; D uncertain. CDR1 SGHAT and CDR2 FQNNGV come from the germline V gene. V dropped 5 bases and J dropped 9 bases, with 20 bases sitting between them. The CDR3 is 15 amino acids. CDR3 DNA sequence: TGTGCCAGCAGCCCCGGAGGTTCCAGGAGTCCGCCCCAGCATTTT. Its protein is CASSPGGSRSPPQHF.